Listed below are T cell receptor beta chains from one sample, sequenced in a study of control samples from healthy donors and cancer patients. Produced via immunoSEQ multiplex PCR; TCRdb's table is partial and in-frame only. The table has nearly 40,000 clones, roughly 90% seen once. Specimen: blood. Every receptor here comes from a woman between 50 and 59 years old in good health. The CDR3 runs from the conserved cysteine through the conserved F or W. The order of the fields is D gene, clone size, V gene, J gene, CDR3 DNA, CDR3 protein. D genes are given only for firm matches. Rows give clone size only sometimes, using once, few, many, or a class for an expanded clone.

D gene: NA; clone size: NA; V gene: TRBV30; J gene: TRBJ1-5; CDR3 DNA: TGTGCCTGGAGTCGGGATCTAAATCAGCCCCAGCATTTT; CDR3 protein: CAWSRDLNQPQHF
D gene: NA; clone size: NA; V gene: TRBV5-1; J gene: TRBJ2-2; CDR3 DNA: TGCGCCAGCAGCTTTGGGGGCAGACCGAACACCGGGGAGCTGTTTTTT; CDR3 protein: CASSFGGRPNTGELFF
D gene: TRBD1; clone size: once; V gene: TRBV7-2; J gene: TRBJ1-1; CDR3 DNA: TGTGCCAGCAGCTCAATCAGGGGGTGGGAGACTGAAGCTTTCTTT; CDR3 protein: CASSSIRGWETEAFF
D gene: TRBD1; clone size: NA; V gene: TRBV2; J gene: TRBJ2-1; CDR3 DNA: TGTGCCAGCAGGGTTGGACAGGGAACTAGGGATGAGCAGTTCTTC; CDR3 protein: CASRVGQGTRDEQFF
D gene: NA; clone size: once; V gene: TRBV19; J gene: TRBJ1-5; CDR3 DNA: TGTGCCAGTAGTCTCATCGAGGGCGCAGAGCAGCCCCAGCATTTT; CDR3 protein: CASSLIEGAEQPQHF
D gene: NA; clone size: NA; V gene: TRBV18; J gene: TRBJ1-3; CDR3 DNA: TGTGCCAGCTCACCAAGATCCGAGGCTGGAAACACCATATATTTT; CDR3 protein: CASSPRSEAGNTIYF
D gene: NA; clone size: NA; V gene: TRBV7-8; J gene: TRBJ2-3; CDR3 DNA: TGTGCCAGCAGCTTAGACGCGTGGGCCAACACAGATACGCAGTATTTT; CDR3 protein: CASSLDAWANTDTQYF
D gene: NA; clone size: NA; V gene: TRBV28; J gene: TRBJ1-1; CDR3 DNA: TGTGCCAGCAGTTTGGGGGGACCGAACACTGAAGCTTTCTTT; CDR3 protein: CASSLGGPNTEAFF
D gene: TRBD1; clone size: once; V gene: TRBV29-1; J gene: TRBJ2-1; CDR3 DNA: TGCAGCGTTCGGGGGAACCGACAGGGGAGGGAGCAGTTCTTC; CDR3 protein: CSVRGNRQGREQFF
D gene: TRBD2; clone size: NA; V gene: TRBV19; J gene: TRBJ2-7; CDR3 DNA: TGTGCCAGTGCAGCACTAGCGGGGAGGAACGAGCAGTACTTC; CDR3 protein: CASAALAGRNEQYF
D gene: TRBD1; clone size: NA; V gene: TRBV7-3; J gene: TRBJ1-2; CDR3 DNA: TGTGCCAGCAGTTCCGGGACAGGGGTTGGCTACACCTTC; CDR3 protein: CASSSGTGVGYTF
D gene: NA; clone size: NA; V gene: TRBV19; J gene: TRBJ2-1; CDR3 DNA: TGTGCCAGTAGTATCGGAGGGCCCTCTTACAATGAGCAGTTCTTC; CDR3 protein: CASSIGGPSYNEQFF
D gene: NA; clone size: NA; V gene: TRBV14; J gene: TRBJ2-7; CDR3 DNA: TGTGCCAGCAGCCAAGCGAACACCCCGCGCGAGCAGTACTTC; CDR3 protein: CASSQANTPREQYF
D gene: NA; clone size: NA; V gene: TRBV7-6; J gene: TRBJ1-3; CDR3 DNA: TGTGCCAGCAGCTTAGAGAAAAACCTCCCTGGAAACACCATATATTTT; CDR3 protein: CASSLEKNLPGNTIYF
D gene: TRBD1; clone size: NA; V gene: TRBV19; J gene: TRBJ2-1; CDR3 DNA: TGTGCCAGTAGTATAGTTGGGACAGGGGGCCCTGAGCAGTTCTTC; CDR3 protein: CASSIVGTGGPEQFF
D gene: TRBD1; clone size: few; V gene: TRBV30; J gene: TRBJ1-5; CDR3 DNA: TGTGCCTGGAGGACAGGGGGCGATCAGCCCCAGCATTTT; CDR3 protein: CAWRTGGDQPQHF
D gene: NA; clone size: NA; V gene: TRBV28; J gene: TRBJ2-7; CDR3 DNA: TGTGCCAGCAGGTTGCCGCCCTACGAGCAGTACTTC; CDR3 protein: CASRLPPYEQYF
D gene: NA; clone size: NA; V gene: TRBV12-1; J gene: TRBJ2-7; CDR3 DNA: TGTGCCAGCAGCTTTTTTCGGGGGCCCAACGAGCAGTACTTC; CDR3 protein: CASSFFRGPNEQYF
D gene: NA; clone size: NA; V gene: TRBV6-5; J gene: TRBJ1-1; CDR3 DNA: TGTGCCAGCAGTTACCTTGGGAACACTGAAGCTTTCTTT; CDR3 protein: CASSYLGNTEAFF
D gene: NA; clone size: NA; V gene: TRBV5-6; J gene: TRBJ1-1; CDR3 DNA: TGTGCCAGCAGCTTGGAGTTCAGTCGGAGGGTGAACACTGAAGCTTTCTTT; CDR3 protein: CASSLEFSRRVNTEAFF
D gene: NA; clone size: NA; V gene: TRBV9; J gene: TRBJ2-7; CDR3 DNA: TGTGCCAGCAGCGTGGCCCCTGGGTCCAGCAACGAGCAGTACTTC; CDR3 protein: CASSVAPGSSNEQYF
D gene: NA; clone size: NA; V gene: TRBV11-1; J gene: TRBJ2-1; CDR3 DNA: TGTGCCAGCAGCTTAGTTCAAGAGGACAATGAGCAGTTCTTC; CDR3 protein: CASSLVQEDNEQFF
D gene: NA; clone size: NA; V gene: TRBV6-4; J gene: TRBJ2-3; CDR3 DNA: TGTGCCAGCAGTGACGGGCCAGGGGATAAGGGTACAGATACGCAGTATTTT; CDR3 protein: CASSDGPGDKGTDTQYF
D gene: TRBD1; clone size: once; V gene: TRBV3-1/TRBV3-2; J gene: TRBJ1-6; CDR3 DNA: TGTGCCAGCAGCCAACCACAGGGGGGCACTTCACCCCTCCACTTT; CDR3 protein: CASSQPQGGTSPLHF
D gene: TRBD1; clone size: NA; V gene: TRBV5-1; J gene: TRBJ1-2; CDR3 DNA: TGCGCCAGCAGCTTGGTTGGGACAGACTATGGCTACACCTTC; CDR3 protein: CASSLVGTDYGYTF
D gene: NA; clone size: once; V gene: TRBV7-8; J gene: TRBJ1-6; CDR3 DNA: TGTGGGGCCCGGGAAGAGTATAATTCACCCCTCCACTTT; CDR3 protein: CGAREEYNSPLHF
D gene: TRBD1; clone size: once; V gene: TRBV11-2; J gene: TRBJ1-2; CDR3 DNA: TGTGCCAGCAGCTCGGGACAGGGGCTTTTCTATGGCTACACCTTC; CDR3 protein: CASSSGQGLFYGYTF